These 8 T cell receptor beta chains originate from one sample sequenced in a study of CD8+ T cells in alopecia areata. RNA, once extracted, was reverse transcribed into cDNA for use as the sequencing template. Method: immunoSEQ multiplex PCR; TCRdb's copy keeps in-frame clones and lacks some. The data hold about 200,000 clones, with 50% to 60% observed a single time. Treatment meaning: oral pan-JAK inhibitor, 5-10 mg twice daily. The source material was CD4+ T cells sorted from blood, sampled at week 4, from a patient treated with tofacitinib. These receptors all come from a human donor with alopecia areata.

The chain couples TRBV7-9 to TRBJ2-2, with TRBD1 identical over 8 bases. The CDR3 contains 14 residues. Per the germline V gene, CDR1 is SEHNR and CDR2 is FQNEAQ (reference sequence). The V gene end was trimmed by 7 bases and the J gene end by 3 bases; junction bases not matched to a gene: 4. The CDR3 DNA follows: TGTGCCAGCACAATACAGGGGGACACCGGGGAGCTGTTTTTT. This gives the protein CASTIQGDTGELFF.

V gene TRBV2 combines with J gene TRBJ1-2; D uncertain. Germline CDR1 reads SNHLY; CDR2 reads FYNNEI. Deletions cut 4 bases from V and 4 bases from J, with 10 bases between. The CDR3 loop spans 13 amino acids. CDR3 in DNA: TGTGCCAGCAGTGTAATACAGACCTATGGCTACACCTTC. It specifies CASSVIQTYGYTF.

Written as DNA, the CDR3 is TGTGCCAGCAGGAGGCAGGGCGGGACCGGGGAGCTGTTTTTT. Its translation is CASRRQGGTGELFF. The rearrangement links TRBV25-1 to TRBJ2-2; D assignment may be TRBD1 or TRBD2 (5 bases each). CDR3 size: 14 residues. CDR1 and CDR2 (germline): MGHDK, SYGVNS. V was cut by 6 bases and J by 5 bases, with 13 bases left in between.

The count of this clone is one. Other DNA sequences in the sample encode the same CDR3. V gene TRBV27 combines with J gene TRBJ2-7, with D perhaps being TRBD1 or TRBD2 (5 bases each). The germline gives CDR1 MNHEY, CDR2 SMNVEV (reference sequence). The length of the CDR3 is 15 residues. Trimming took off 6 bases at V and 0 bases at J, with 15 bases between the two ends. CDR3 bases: TGTGCCAGCAGCCCTCGGGGACGGGACTCCTACGAGCAGTACTTC. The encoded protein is CASSPRGRDSYEQYF.

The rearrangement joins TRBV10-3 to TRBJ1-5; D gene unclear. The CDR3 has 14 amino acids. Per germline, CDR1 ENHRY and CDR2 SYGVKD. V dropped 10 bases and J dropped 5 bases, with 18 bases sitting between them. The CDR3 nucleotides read TGTGCCAGTCAAACCGGGTCCCAGGATCAGCCCCAGCATTTT. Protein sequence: CASQTGSQDQPQHF.

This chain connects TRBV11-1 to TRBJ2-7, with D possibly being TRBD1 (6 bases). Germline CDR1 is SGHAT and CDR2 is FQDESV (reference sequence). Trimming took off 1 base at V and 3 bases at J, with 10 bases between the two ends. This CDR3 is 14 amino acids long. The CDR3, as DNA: TGTGCCAGCAGCTTAGAACAGGGTCTCTACGAGCAGTACTTC. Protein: CASSLEQGLYEQYF.

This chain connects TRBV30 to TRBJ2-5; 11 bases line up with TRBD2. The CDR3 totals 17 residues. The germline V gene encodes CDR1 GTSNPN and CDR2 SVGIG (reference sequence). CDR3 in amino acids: CQGRASGGSVRQETQYF. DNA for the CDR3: TGTCAAGGGCGGGCTAGCGGGGGGTCCGTCCGCCAAGAGACCCAGTACTTC.

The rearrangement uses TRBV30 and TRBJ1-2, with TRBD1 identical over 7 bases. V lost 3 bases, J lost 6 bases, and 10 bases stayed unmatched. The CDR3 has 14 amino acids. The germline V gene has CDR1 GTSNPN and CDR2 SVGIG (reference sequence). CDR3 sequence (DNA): TGTGCCTGGAGCCTGACAGGGTGGATGAATGGCTACACCTTC. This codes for CAWSLTGWMNGYTF.